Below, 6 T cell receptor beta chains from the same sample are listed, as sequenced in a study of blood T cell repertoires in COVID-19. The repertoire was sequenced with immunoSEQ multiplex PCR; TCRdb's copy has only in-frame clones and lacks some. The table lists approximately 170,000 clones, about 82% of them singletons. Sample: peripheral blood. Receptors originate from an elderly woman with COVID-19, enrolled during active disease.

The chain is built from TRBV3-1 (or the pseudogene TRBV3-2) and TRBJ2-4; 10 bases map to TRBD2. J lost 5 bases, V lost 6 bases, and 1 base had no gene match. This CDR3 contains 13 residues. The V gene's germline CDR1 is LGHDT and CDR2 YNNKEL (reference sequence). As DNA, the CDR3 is TGTGCCAGCAGGCTAGCGGGGGAAAACATTCAGTACTTC. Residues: CASRLAGENIQYF.

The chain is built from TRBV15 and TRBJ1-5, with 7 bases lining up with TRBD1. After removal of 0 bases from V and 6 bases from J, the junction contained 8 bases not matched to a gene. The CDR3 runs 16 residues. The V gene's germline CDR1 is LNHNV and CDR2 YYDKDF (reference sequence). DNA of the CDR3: TGTGCCACCAGCAGAGATAGGGGGCAGGGCCGTCAGCCCCAGCATTTT. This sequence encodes CATSRDRGQGRQPQHF.

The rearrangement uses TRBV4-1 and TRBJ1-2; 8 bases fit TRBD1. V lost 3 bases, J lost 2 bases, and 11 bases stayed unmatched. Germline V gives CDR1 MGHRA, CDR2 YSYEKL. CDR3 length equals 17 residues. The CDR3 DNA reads TGCGCCAGCAGCCACAGGGGGCGAGGTCGGAGAAACTATGGCTACACCTTC. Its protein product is CASSHRGRGRRNYGYTF.

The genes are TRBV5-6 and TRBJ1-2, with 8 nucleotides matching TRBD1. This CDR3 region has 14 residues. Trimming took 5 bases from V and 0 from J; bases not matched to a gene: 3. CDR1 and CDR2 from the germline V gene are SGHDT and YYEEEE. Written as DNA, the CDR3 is TGTGCCAGCAGGAGACAGGGGACTAACTATGGCTACACCTTC. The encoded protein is CASRRQGTNYGYTF.

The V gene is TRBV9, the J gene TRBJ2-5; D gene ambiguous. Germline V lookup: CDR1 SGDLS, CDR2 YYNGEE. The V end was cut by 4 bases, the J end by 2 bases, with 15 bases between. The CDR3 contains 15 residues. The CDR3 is CASSSQVLEQETQYF. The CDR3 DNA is TGTGCCAGCAGCTCCCAGGTGTTGGAACAAGAGACCCAGTACTTC.

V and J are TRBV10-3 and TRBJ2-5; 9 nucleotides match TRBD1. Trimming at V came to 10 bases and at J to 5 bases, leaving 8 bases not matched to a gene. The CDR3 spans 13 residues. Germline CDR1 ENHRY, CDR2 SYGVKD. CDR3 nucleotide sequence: TGTGCCACCCTGGGACAGGGAGGTGAGACCCAGTACTTC. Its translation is CATLGQGGETQYF.